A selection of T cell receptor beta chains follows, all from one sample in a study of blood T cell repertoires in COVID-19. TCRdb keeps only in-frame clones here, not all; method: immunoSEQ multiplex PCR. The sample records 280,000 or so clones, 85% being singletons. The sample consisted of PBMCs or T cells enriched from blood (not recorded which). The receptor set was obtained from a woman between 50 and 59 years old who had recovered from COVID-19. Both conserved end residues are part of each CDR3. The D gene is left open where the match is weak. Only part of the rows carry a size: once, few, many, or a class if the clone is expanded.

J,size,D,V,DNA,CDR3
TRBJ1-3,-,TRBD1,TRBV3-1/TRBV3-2,TGTGCCAGCAGCTGGGGACAGATGGGAAACACCATATATTTT,CASSWGQMGNTIYF
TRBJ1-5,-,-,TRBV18,TGTGCCAGCTCACCACGGCAACTAAGCAATCAGCCCCAGCATTTT,CASSPRQLSNQPQHF
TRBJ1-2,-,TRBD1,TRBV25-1,TGTGCCAGCAGTCAAGGGACAGGGAAGCACTATGGCTACACCTTC,CASSQGTGKHYGYTF
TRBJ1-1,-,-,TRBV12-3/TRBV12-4,TGTGCCAGCAGGCCCGGGGGGGGGATTGAAGCTTTCTTT,CASRPGGGIEAFF
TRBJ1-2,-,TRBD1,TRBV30,TGTGCCTGGAGAACGGGACAGTACTATGGCTACACCTTC,CAWRTGQYYGYTF
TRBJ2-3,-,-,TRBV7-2,TGTGCCAGCAGCTTATACGGAGATACGCAGTATTTT,CASSLYGDTQYF
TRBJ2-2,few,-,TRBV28,TGTGCCAGCAGTCCAGGACTCAACACCGGGGAGCTGTTTTTT,CASSPGLNTGELFF
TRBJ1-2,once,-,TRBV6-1,TGTGCCAGCAGTGAAGCCAGGGTGGGTGGCTACACCTTC,CASSEARVGGYTF
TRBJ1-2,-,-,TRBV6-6,TGTGCCAGCAGCTGGGACTCAAACACGGGCTACACCTTC,CASSWDSNTGYTF
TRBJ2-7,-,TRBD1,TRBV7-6,TGTGCCAGTGGGGACAGGGACTCCTACGAGCAGTACTTC,CASGDRDSYEQYF
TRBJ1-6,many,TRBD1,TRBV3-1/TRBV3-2,TGTGCCAGCAGCCAAGGAACAGGGGGAGGAAATTCACCCCTCCACTTT,CASSQGTGGGNSPLHF
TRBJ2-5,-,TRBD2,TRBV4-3,TGCGCCAGCAGCCAAGAACTCTTTGGGGGAGGGGTACAAGAGACCCAGTACTTC,CASSQELFGGGVQETQYF
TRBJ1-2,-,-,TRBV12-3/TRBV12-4,TGTGCCAGCAGCCTAACCCAGGGCGGCTACACCTTC,CASSLTQGGYTF
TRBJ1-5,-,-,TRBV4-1,TGCGCCAGCAGCCGCTCCCGGGAGGGGACGCAGCCCCAGCATTTT,CASSRSREGTQPQHF
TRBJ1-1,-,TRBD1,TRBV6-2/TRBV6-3,TGTGCCAGCAGTACCCAGGACAGGGAGGGCACTGAAGCTTTCTTT,CASSTQDREGTEAFF
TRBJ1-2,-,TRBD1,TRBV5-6,TGTGCCAGTACAGAAAGGGACAGAACAAACTATGGCTACACCTTC,CASTERDRTNYGYTF
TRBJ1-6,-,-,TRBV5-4,TGTGCCAGCAGCTTAGCCGGGACTCGGGATTCACCCCTCCACTTT,CASSLAGTRDSPLHF